The 20 T cell receptor beta chains listed next were all sequenced from one sample in a study of Ad26.COV2.S vaccination and SARS-CoV-2 variants. Described treatment: some 19 received Ad26.COV2.S at low or high dose, single or two shots; about five received placebo; per-sample allocation not given. Samples came from day 63 after the first vaccine or placebo injection. Profiling relied on immunoSEQ multiplex PCR, and the TCRdb table lists in-frame clones only, not all of them. Among about 350,000 clones listed, around 88% were seen once. Sequencing was performed on peripheral blood, taken in a trial of Ad26.COV2.S vaccine versus placebo. All receptors come from a person between 18 and 59 years old who received the Ad26.COV2.S COVID-19 vaccine or a placebo.

The chain has TRBV4-1 and TRBJ2-7; TRBD2 matches 8 bases. This CDR3 has 17 amino acids. J was trimmed by 0 bases and V by 2 bases; bases with no gene match: 9. Germline assignment: CDR1 MGHRA and CDR2 YSYEKL. Here the CDR3 DNA reads TGCGCCAGCAGCCAATCCCGGTTTAGCGGGAACTCCTACGAGCAGTACTTC. Its translation is CASSQSRFSGNSYEQYF.

The rearrangement links TRBV7-6 to TRBJ1-1; D not resolved. CDR3 length equals 13 residues. CDR1 is SGHVS and CDR2 is FNYEAQ in the germline V gene. V was cut by 1 base and J by 4 bases, with 7 bases left in between. CDR3 residues: CASSLGASTEAFF. The CDR3 DNA follows: TGTGCCAGCAGCTTAGGGGCCTCCACTGAAGCTTTCTTT.

The chain uses TRBV28 and TRBJ1-1; no definite D call. With 5 bases removed from V and 4 bases from J, the gap between germline ends came to 17 bases. The CDR3 is 15 residues long. The V gene's germline CDR1 is MDHEN and CDR2 SYDVKM. The CDR3 nucleotides read TGTGCCAGCAGTCGCGGAGCGGCGGGAATCACTGAAGCTTTCTTT. This translates into CASSRGAAGITEAFF.

This chain uses TRBV7-6 with TRBJ2-6, with D perhaps TRBD1 (5 bases). The germline V gene encodes CDR1 SGHVS and CDR2 FNYEAQ. Trimming shortened V by 3 bases and J by 0 bases, and 9 bases separated the two germline ends. The CDR3 is 16 residues long. CDR3 sequence (DNA): TGTGCCAGCAGCTTTCGGACAACCTCTGGGGCCAACGTCCTGACTTTC. Translating it yields CASSFRTTSGANVLTF.

This rearrangement joins TRBV7-2 to TRBJ1-1; weak D call: TRBD1 (5 bases). Trimming took off 3 bases at V and 7 bases at J, with 12 bases between the two ends. Looked up from germline, CDR1 is SGHTA and CDR2 is FQGNSA. The CDR3 length is 13 residues. CDR3 region: CASSFQGLVEAFF. The DNA of the CDR3 is TGTGCCAGCAGCTTCCAGGGTTTGGTTGAAGCTTTCTTT.

This clone showed up just once. The rearrangement links TRBV13 to TRBJ2-5; 10 bases are shared with TRBD2. Trimming cost V 4 bases and J 2 bases; bases outside gene matches: 7. Germline V CDR1 and CDR2: PRHDT, FYEKMQ (reference sequence). This CDR3 comprises 16 residues. This chain's CDR3 is CASSSLAGVLQETQYF. The CDR3 DNA sequence: TGTGCCAGCAGCTCTCTAGCGGGAGTCTTACAAGAGACCCAGTACTTC.

The V and J genes are TRBV18 and TRBJ1-2; 7 nucleotides agree with TRBD1. V trimming: 3 bases; J trimming: 5 bases; junction bases outside the gene matches: 24. The CDR3 consists of 20 residues. Germline lookup yields CDR1 KGHSH and CDR2 LQKENI. The CDR3: CASSPFNPVGTAPLRYGYTF. DNA of the CDR3: TGTGCCAGCTCACCGTTTAACCCGGTGGGGACAGCCCCTTTGCGGTATGGCTACACCTTC.

The rearrangement links TRBV7-6 to TRBJ2-7; weak D call: TRBD2 (6 bases). Looked up from germline, CDR1 is SGHVS and CDR2 is FNYEAQ. This CDR3 contains 15 residues. The germline V and J ends were trimmed by 8 bases and 0 bases, with 17 bases remaining between them. The CDR3 nucleotides are TGTGCCAGCCCGGACGCCGGGACTGCCTCCTACGAGCAGTACTTC. As protein: CASPDAGTASYEQYF.

The CDR3 region has the DNA TGTGCCAGCAGTCCCGGACTAAGCGGAGGAACGAGGGAGACCCAGTACTTC. Translated: CASSPGLSGGTRETQYF. The V and J genes are TRBV27 and TRBJ2-5, with D perhaps TRBD2 (6 bases). In germline, CDR1 is MNHEY, CDR2 SMNVEV (reference sequence). The V gene lost 5 bases and the J gene lost 5 bases, with 24 bases spanning the gap. The CDR3 extends over 17 amino acids.

The chain couples TRBV27 to TRBJ2-7, with a weak D call TRBD1 (6 bases). This CDR3 is 14 amino acids long. V was pared by 2 bases and J by 4 bases, with 12 bases between. CDR1 and CDR2 from the germline V gene are MNHEY and SMNVEV (reference sequence). The CDR3 spells CASSLRAQGYEQYF. The DNA for the CDR3 is TGTGCCAGCAGTTTACGGGCACAGGGTTACGAGCAGTACTTC.

The V and J genes are TRBV10-2 and TRBJ2-5; 9 bases fit TRBD1. V shed 2 bases, J shed 5 bases, and the junction held 3 bases outside the gene matches. From germline, CDR1 is WSHSY and CDR2 SAAADI. The CDR3 spans 14 residues. The CDR3 sequence: CASSETGGTETQYF. The CDR3 nucleotides read TGCGCCAGCAGTGAGACAGGGGGCACGGAGACCCAGTACTTC.

J is TRBJ2-5 and V is TRBV19, with unresolved D. The CDR3 has 13 residues. V was cut by 7 bases and J by 3 bases, with 12 bases left in between. Germline loops: CDR1 LNHDA, CDR2 SQIVND (reference sequence). Here the CDR3 DNA reads TGTGCCAGTAAGTCACAGCTGGAAGAGACCCAGTACTTC. Amino acids: CASKSQLEETQYF. Filled out from reference TRBV19 and TRBJ2-5, the complete variable domain reads DGGITQSPKYLFRKEGQNVTLSCEQNLNHDAMYWYRQDPGQGLRLIYYSQIVNDFQKGDIAEGYSVSREKKESFPLTVTSAQKNPTAFYLCASKSQLEETQYFGPGTRLLVL.

The chain combines TRBV7-6 with TRBJ2-1, with 9 bases aligning to TRBD1. The CDR3 sequence is 16 residues long. In germline, CDR1 is SGHVS, CDR2 FNYEAQ. Trimming removed 5 bases from V and 2 bases from J; junction bases left unmatched: 7. The CDR3: CASSLGQGPPYNEQFF. The CDR3 DNA reads TGTGCCAGCAGCCTCGGACAGGGGCCGCCCTACAATGAGCAGTTCTTC.

DNA of the CDR3: TGTGCCAGCAGCTTATCTACTAGCCTGGAGACCCAGTACTTC. It specifies CASSLSTSLETQYF. V and J are TRBV7-2 and TRBJ2-5, with a weak D call TRBD2 (6 bases). Trimming took 2 bases from V and 5 from J, leaving 12 bases between them. Per germline, CDR1 SGHTA and CDR2 FQGNSA. CDR3 size: 14 residues.

J is TRBJ2-3 and V is TRBV5-1, with D possibly being TRBD2 (6 bases). V gave up 4 bases and J gave up 1 base, with 13 bases separating them. CDR1 and CDR2 from the germline V gene are SGHRS and YFSETQ. CDR3 length: 15 amino acids. CDR3 DNA sequence: TGCGCCAGCAGCGCTTCTAGCGCCGGCACAGATACGCAGTATTTT. It is translated as CASSASSAGTDTQYF.

The V gene is TRBV7-9, the J gene TRBJ2-7, with a possible D match to TRBD1 (7 bases). CDR1 and CDR2 from the germline V gene are SEHNR and FQNEAQ (reference sequence). Trimming took 2 bases from V and 6 from J, leaving 14 bases between them. There are 14 residues in the CDR3. CDR3 DNA sequence: TGTGCCAGCAGCTTATATAGACAGGGAGGCGAGCAGTACTTC. Protein product: CASSLYRQGGEQYF.

The chain combines TRBV7-2 with TRBJ2-3; D tentatively fits TRBD1 or TRBD2 (6 bases each). The CDR3 length is 15 residues. Trimming shortened V by 0 bases and J by 10 bases, and 17 bases separated the two germline ends. The germline V gene has CDR1 SGHTA and CDR2 FQGNSA. The CDR3 region has the DNA TGTGCCAGCAGCTTAGCGGGGGGCAGTTTTCTTGCGCAGTATTTT. Protein product: CASSLAGGSFLAQYF.

V usage is TRBV12-3 or TRBV12-4 and J usage is TRBJ2-7; TRBD2 is a possible D gene (6 bases). V lost 6 bases, J lost 1 base, and 7 bases lay in between. This CDR3 spans 12 amino acids. CDR3 region: CASRRGSYEQYF. The CDR3 nucleotides are TGTGCCAGCAGACGGGGGTCCTACGAGCAGTACTTC.

The V call is TRBV2, the J call TRBJ2-3; a possible D gene is TRBD1 (5 bases). Germline V gives CDR1 SNHLY, CDR2 FYNNEI. This CDR3 is 15 amino acids long. V was shortened by 5 bases and J by 2 bases, with 14 bases between the two germline ends. The CDR3 nucleotides read TGTGCCAGCAGTTCCGAGACAGATTTCACAGATACGCAGTATTTT. Amino acids: CASSSETDFTDTQYF.

The chain employs TRBV6-6 and TRBJ1-4; TRBD1 agrees at 7 bases. V was pared by 0 bases and J by 7 bases, with 8 bases of the junction left unmatched. Germline values: CDR1 MNHNY, CDR2 SVGAGI (reference sequence). CDR3 length equals 16 residues. The CDR3 reads CASSYSGTAPGEKLFF. In nucleotides, the CDR3 is TGTGCCAGCAGTTACTCGGGGACAGCGCCGGGTGAAAAACTGTTTTTT.